This T cell receptor beta chain derives from a study of CD4 T cells in relation to SARS-CoV-2 and coronaviruses. Study background: The negative reference was HIV-1 Nef peptide pool or peptide-free culture. Shared crossreactive spike epitopes were mapped to their HLA restriction.

A remark on this clone: What it recognizes is unknown. In the same sample, other DNA sequences code for this CDR3.

Only in-frame clones appear in the TCRdb table, and some are missing; sequencing was by immunoSEQ multiplex PCR. This repertoire shows 25,000 or so clones, 65% to 80% found once; its top ten account for about 14%. CDR3 size: 14 residues. Germline lookup yields CDR1 SGHVS and CDR2 FQNEAQ. Deletions cut 6 bases from V and 1 base from J, with 12 bases between. Unexposed donor CD4+ T cells date from about 2011-2019, before the COVID-19 pandemic. After roughly ten days of culture, CD4+ T cells were isolated. Cells permitting, SARS-CoV-2 S/N and four cold-coronavirus spikes were tested on unexposed-donor CD4+ T cells.

The chain links TRBV7-8 to TRBJ1-1; the D gene is possibly TRBD1 (5 bases). Specimen: CD4+ T cells from PBMCs, cultured in vitro. The sequence derives from a human donor in good health. CDR3 sequence reads: CASSPREGNTEAFF. The CDR3 nucleotides are TGTGCCAGCAGTCCCAGGGAGGGGAACACTGAAGCTTTCTTT.